Listed below are T cell receptor beta chains from one sample, sequenced in a study of cytomegalovirus exposure and HLA in healthy donors. Some clones are missing from TCRdb's copy, which holds only in-frame ones; the method was immunoSEQ multiplex PCR. The sample records about 64,000 clones, over 70% being singletons. The specimen sequenced was PBMCs. These receptors all stem from a male donor in good health and CMV-seropositive. Each CDR3 is given without its conserved first and last residue. A clone size is listed for some rows: how often the clone was seen (once, few, many), or a class if it is expanded.

clone_size	j_call	v_call	cdr3_aa
-	TRBJ2-2	TRBV5-1	ASSLQQGTGELF
-	TRBJ1-5	TRBV27	ASSFQGGGNQPQH
-	TRBJ2-1	TRBV19	ASSVSASYNEQF
-	TRBJ1-3	TRBV6-6	ASSARTAGNTIY
few	TRBJ2-7	TRBV15	ATSSDPGLGLYEQY
-	TRBJ2-5	TRBV7-6	ASSSTAGKGETQY
-	TRBJ1-6	TRBV7-2	ASSRSSDRGRSPLH
-	TRBJ2-1	TRBV7-8	ASSSRVRGLADRMRGNEQF
-	TRBJ2-2	TRBV7-7	ASSLVDFSRRGTGELF
-	TRBJ2-7	TRBV7-8	ASSFTGGVDYEQY
-	TRBJ2-2	TRBV15	ATSISGEPTNTGELF
-	TRBJ2-7	TRBV5-4	ASSLRAGGYEQY
-	TRBJ2-7	TRBV30	AWSLQGSREQY
few	TRBJ2-7	TRBV6-5	ASRRTLAKGEQY
-	TRBJ1-6	TRBV4-1	ASSHRDEPGGSPYNSPLH
few	TRBJ2-3	TRBV7-8	ASSHFEGASRGTDTQY
-	TRBJ1-4	TRBV2	ASTITGTGVLDEKLF
-	TRBJ1-5	TRBV19	ASSPRTEVDQPQH
-	TRBJ2-3	TRBV18	ASSPLVDTQY
-	TRBJ1-1	TRBV5-1	ASSLPSGRGNTEAF
-	TRBJ1-6	TRBV7-9	ASSPTGQANSPLH
-	TRBJ1-1	TRBV15	ATSRDPRGNTEAF
few	TRBJ2-1	TRBV7-3	ASSLTPDNEQF
-	TRBJ2-1	TRBV5-1	ASSLYPVSPQGRGSYNEQF
few	TRBJ1-4	TRBV5-8	ASSYGQGSEKLF
once	TRBJ2-3	TRBV5-4	ASSGNVQGGTDTQY
-	TRBJ2-1	TRBV28	ASSYIQGAQF
-	TRBJ1-5	TRBV30	AWSRMGQGARQPQH
-	TRBJ1-1	TRBV19	ASSRVGRRTEAF
few	TRBJ2-2	TRBV6-1	ASSEPGLASGELF
-	TRBJ2-3	TRBV2	ASKKRGDSTDTQY
few	TRBJ2-3	TRBV5-1	ASSLGRSGGLTDTQY
-	TRBJ1-6	TRBV11-1	ASSLLGNNSPLH
-	TRBJ2-1	TRBV5-1	ASSPRGQYNEQF
few	TRBJ2-2	TRBV7-6	ASSLTSSGGSFTGELF